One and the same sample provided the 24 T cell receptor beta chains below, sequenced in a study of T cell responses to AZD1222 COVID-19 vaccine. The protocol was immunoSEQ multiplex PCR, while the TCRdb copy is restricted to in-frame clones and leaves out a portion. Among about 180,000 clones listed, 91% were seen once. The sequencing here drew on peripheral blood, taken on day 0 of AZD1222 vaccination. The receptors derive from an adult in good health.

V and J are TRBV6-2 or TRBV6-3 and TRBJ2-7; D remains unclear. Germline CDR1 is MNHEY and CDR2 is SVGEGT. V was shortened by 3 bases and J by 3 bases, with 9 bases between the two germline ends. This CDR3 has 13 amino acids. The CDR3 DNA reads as TGTGCCAGCAGTTATGGCGGCCTCTACGAGCAGTACTTC. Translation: CASSYGGLYEQYF.

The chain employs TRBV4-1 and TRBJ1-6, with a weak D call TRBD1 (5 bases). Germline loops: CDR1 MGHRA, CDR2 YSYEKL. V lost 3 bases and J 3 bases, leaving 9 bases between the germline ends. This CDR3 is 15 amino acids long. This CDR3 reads CASSQLTDYNSPLHF. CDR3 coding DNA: TGCGCCAGCAGCCAGCTGACAGACTATAATTCACCCCTCCACTTT.

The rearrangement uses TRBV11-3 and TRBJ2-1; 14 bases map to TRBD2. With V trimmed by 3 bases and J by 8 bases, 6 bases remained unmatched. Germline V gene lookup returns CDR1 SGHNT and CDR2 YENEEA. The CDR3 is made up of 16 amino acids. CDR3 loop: CASSFRTSGRWDEQFF. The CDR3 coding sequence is TGTGCCAGCAGCTTCCGGACTAGCGGGAGGTGGGATGAGCAGTTCTTC.

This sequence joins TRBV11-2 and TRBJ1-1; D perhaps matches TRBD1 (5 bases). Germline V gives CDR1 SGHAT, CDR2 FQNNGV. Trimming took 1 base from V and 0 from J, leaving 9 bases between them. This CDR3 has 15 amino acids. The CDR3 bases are TGTGCCAGCAGCTTAGTGGTAGGGGTGAACACTGAAGCTTTCTTT. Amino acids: CASSLVVGVNTEAFF.

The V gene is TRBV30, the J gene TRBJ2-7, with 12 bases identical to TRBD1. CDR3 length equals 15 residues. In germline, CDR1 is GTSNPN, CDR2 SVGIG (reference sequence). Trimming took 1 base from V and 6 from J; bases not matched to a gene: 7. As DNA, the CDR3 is TGTGCCTGGAGTGGCACCGGGACAGGGGGCGTCGAGCAGTACTTC. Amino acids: CAWSGTGTGGVEQYF.

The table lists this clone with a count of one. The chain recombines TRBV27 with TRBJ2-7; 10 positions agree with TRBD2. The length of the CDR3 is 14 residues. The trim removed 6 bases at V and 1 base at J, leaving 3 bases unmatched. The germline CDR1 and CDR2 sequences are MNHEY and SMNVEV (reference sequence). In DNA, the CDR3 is TGTGCCAGCAGGCAACTAGCGGGGTCCTACGAGCAGTACTTC. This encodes CASRQLAGSYEQYF.

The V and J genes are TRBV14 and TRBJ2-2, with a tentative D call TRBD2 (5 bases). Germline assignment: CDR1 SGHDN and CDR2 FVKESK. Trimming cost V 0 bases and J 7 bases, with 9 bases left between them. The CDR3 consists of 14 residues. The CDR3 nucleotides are TGTGCCAGCAGCCAAGATTATGGGAGCGGGGAGCTGTTTTTT. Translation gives CASSQDYGSGELFF.

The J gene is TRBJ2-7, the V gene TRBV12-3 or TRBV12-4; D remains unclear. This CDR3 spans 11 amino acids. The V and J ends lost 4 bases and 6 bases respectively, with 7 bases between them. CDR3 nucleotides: TGTGCCAGCAGTTCCGCCGGCGAGCAGTACTTC. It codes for CASSSAGEQYF.

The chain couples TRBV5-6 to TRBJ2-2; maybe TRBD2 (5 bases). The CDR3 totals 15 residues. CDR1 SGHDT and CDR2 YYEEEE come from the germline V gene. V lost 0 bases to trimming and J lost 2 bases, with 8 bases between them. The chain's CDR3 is CASSLGLANTGELFF. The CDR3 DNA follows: TGTGCCAGCAGCTTGGGTCTAGCTAACACCGGGGAGCTGTTTTTT. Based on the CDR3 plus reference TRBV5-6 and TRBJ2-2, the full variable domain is DAGVTQSPTHLIKTRGQQVTLRCSPKSGHDTVSWYQQALGQGPQFIFQYYEEEERQRGNFPDRFSGHQFPNYSSELNVNALLLGDSALYLCASSLGLANTGELFFGEGSRLTVL.

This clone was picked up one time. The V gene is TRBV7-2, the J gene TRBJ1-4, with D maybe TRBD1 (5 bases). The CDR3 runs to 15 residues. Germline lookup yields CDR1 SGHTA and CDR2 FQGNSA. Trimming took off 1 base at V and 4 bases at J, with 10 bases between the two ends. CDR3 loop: CASSLGQLNNEKLFF. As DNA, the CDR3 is TGTGCCAGCAGCTTAGGACAGCTAAATAATGAAAAACTGTTTTTT.

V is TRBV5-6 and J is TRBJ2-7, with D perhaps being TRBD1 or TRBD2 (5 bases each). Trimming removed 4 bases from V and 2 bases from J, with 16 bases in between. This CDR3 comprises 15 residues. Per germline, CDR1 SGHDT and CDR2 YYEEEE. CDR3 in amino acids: CASSHWSGTPYEQYF. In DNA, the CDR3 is TGTGCCAGCAGCCACTGGTCCGGGACCCCCTACGAGCAGTACTTC.

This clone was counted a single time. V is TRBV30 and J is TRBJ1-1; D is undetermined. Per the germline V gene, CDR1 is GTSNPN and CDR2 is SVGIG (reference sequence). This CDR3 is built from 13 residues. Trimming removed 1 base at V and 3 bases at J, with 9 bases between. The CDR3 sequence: CAWSGRTYTEAFF. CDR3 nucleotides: TGTGCCTGGAGTGGCAGGACGTACACTGAAGCTTTCTTT. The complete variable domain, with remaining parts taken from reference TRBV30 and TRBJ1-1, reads SQTIHQWPATLVQPVGSPLSLECTVEGTSNPNLYWYRQAAGRGLQLLFYSVGIGQISSEVPQNLSASRPQDRQFILSSKKLLLSDSGFYLCAWSGRTYTEAFFGQGTRLTVV.

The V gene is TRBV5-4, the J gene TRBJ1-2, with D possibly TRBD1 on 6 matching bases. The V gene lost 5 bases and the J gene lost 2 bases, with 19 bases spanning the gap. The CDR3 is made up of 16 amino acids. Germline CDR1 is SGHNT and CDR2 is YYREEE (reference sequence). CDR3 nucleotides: TGTGCCAGCAGATTACCTGGGGGGCGAGGGAACTATGGCTACACCTTC. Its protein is CASRLPGGRGNYGYTF.

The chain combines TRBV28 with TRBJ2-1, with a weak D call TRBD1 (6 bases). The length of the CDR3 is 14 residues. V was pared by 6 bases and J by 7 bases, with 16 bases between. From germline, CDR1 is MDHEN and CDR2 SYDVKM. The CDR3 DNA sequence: TGTGCCAGCAGGGCACAGGGAAAGATTAATGAGCAGTTCTTC. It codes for CASRAQGKINEQFF.

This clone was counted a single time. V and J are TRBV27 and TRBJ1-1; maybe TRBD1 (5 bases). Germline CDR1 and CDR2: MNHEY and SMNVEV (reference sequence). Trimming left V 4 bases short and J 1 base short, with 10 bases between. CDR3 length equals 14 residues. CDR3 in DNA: TGTGCCAGCAGTTGGGACTTCCGGAACACTGAAGCTTTCTTT. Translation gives CASSWDFRNTEAFF.

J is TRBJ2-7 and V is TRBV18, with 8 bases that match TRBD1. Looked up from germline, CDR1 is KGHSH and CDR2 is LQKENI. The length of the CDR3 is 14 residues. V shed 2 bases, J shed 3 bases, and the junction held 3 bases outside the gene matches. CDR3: CASSPETGVYEQYF. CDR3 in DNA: TGTGCCAGCTCACCAGAGACAGGGGTCTACGAGCAGTACTTC.

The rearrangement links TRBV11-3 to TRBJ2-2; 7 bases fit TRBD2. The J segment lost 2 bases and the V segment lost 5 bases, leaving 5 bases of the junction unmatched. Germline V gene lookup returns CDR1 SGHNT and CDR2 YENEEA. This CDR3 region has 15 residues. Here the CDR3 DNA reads TGTGCCAGCAGCGTCCTAGCGGCTAACACCGGGGAGCTGTTTTTT. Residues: CASSVLAANTGELFF.

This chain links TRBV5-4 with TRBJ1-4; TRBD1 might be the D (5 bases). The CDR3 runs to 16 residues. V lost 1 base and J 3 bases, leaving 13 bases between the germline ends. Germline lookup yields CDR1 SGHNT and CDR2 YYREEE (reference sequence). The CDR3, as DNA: TGTGCCAGCAGCTTGTCGACAGCTGCTCCTAATGAAAAACTGTTTTTT. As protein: CASSLSTAAPNEKLFF.

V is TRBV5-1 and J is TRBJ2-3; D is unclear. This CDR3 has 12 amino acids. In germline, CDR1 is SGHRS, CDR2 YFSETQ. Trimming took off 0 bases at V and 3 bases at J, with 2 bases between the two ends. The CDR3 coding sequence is TGCGCCAGCAGCTTGGCGACAGATACGCAGTATTTT. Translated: CASSLATDTQYF. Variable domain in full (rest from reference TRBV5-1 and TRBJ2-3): KAGVTQTPRYLIKTRGQQVTLSCSPISGHRSVSWYQQTPGQGLQFLFEYFSETQRNKGNFPGRFSGRQFSNSRSEMNVSTLELGDSALYLCASSLATDTQYFGPGTRLTVL.

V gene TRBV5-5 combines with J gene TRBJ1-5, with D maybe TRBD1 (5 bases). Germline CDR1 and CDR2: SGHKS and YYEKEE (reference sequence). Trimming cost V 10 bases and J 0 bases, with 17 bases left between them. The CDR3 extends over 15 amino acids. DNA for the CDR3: TGTGCCTCCACCGGGGCGGCTTATAGCAATCAGCCCCAGCATTTT. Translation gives CASTGAAYSNQPQHF.

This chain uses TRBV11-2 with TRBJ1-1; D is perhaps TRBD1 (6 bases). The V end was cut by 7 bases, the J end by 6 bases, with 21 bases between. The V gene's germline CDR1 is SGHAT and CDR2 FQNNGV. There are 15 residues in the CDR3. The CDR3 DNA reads TGTGCCAGCACCGAAATGAGGGGGGGCGCCGCTGAAGCTTTCTTT. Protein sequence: CASTEMRGGAAEAFF.

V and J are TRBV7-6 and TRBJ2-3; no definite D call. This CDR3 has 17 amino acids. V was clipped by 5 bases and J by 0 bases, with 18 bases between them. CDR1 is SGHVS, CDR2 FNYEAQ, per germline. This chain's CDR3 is CASSPFFGSASTDTQYF. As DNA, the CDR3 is TGTGCCAGCAGCCCCTTTTTTGGGTCAGCGAGCACAGATACGCAGTATTTT.

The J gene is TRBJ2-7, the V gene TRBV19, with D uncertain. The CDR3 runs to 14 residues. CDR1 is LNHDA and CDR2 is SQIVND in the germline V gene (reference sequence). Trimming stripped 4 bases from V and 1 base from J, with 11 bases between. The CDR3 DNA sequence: TGTGCCAGTAGTACGCACACCGAATCCTACGAGCAGTACTTC. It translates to CASSTHTESYEQYF.

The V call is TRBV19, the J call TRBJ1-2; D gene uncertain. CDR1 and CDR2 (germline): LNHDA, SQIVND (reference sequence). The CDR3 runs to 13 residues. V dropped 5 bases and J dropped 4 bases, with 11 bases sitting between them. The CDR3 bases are TGTGCCAGTAGTCTCACCTACGGCTATGGCTACACCTTC. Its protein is CASSLTYGYGYTF.